This T cell receptor beta chain was sequenced for a study of cytomegalovirus exposure and HLA in healthy donors. The PCR contained 60 Vbeta and 13 Jbeta primers. Assay: immunoSEQ multiplex PCR; the TCRdb copy retains only in-frame clones and omits some. The table records about 67,000 clones, about four fifths of them present only once. The ends were cut back, 1 base at V and 10 bases at J, with 15 bases in the middle. The length of the CDR3 is 14 residues. Germline V CDR1 and CDR2: LGHNA, YSLEER. The sequenced sample consisted of PBMCs. This clonotype was obtained from a woman aged 30 to 39 in good health and CMV-seronegative. The chain carries TRBV4-3 and TRBJ2-3; D is unclear. The CDR3 nucleotides are TGCGCCAGCAGCCAAGGGTTAGTGCGAGAGGCGCAGTATTTT. Translation: CASSQGLVREAQYF.